These 19 T cell receptor beta chains were sequenced from one sample in a study of cytomegalovirus exposure and HLA in healthy donors. The primer mix had 60 Vbeta and 13 Jbeta primers. Measured with immunoSEQ multiplex PCR; TCRdb has only the in-frame clones, and not every one. This table holds nearly 300,000 clones, 86% found once. Sequencing used PBMCs. The receptors come from a man aged 40-49 years in good health and CMV-seropositive.

The chain recombines TRBV5-1 with TRBJ2-4; 13 bases map to TRBD2. The germline V gene has CDR1 SGHRS and CDR2 YFSETQ. The V gene end was trimmed by 5 bases and the J gene end by 0 bases; junction bases not matched to a gene: 14. The CDR3 runs 20 residues. CDR3 sequence reads: CASRTGPGLAGMLAKNIQYF. In DNA form, the CDR3 reads TGCGCCAGCAGGACAGGGCCGGGACTAGCGGGAATGTTAGCCAAAAACATTCAGTACTTC.

The chain combines TRBV7-3 with TRBJ2-5; D is perhaps TRBD1 (5 bases). CDR1 and CDR2 (germline): SGHTA, FQGTGA. This CDR3 has 14 residues. The ends were cut back, 0 bases at V and 1 base at J, with 6 bases in the middle. CDR3 in DNA: TGTGCCAGCAGCTTAACAGGGGCCCAAGAGACCCAGTACTTC. It encodes CASSLTGAQETQYF.

The chain has TRBV25-1 and TRBJ2-7, with D tentatively TRBD2 (6 bases). The CDR3 loop spans 15 amino acids. Germline V CDR1 and CDR2: MGHDK, SYGVNS. Between the trimmed V and J ends, which lost 5 bases and 3 bases, there was a span of 17 bases. The CDR3: CASSLGVGAGYEQYF. The CDR3 coding sequence is TGTGCCAGCAGTCTGGGCGTGGGAGCGGGCTACGAGCAGTACTTC.

J is TRBJ2-7 and V is TRBV9, with 9 bases matching TRBD1. Germline values: CDR1 SGDLS, CDR2 YYNGEE. This CDR3 is 18 amino acids long. J was trimmed by 6 bases and V by 0 bases; bases with no gene match: 16. The CDR3 here is CASSVGRSGTGTLGEQYF. CDR3 DNA sequence: TGTGCCAGCAGCGTAGGTCGGTCCGGGACAGGGACCCTCGGCGAGCAGTACTTC.

This clone was observed a few times. The rearrangement uses TRBV4-2 and TRBJ2-7, with 12 bases identical to TRBD2. The J segment lost 4 bases and the V segment lost 1 base, leaving 8 bases of the junction unmatched. This CDR3 is 17 amino acids long. Germline CDR1 is LGHNA and CDR2 is YNFKEQ. CDR3 sequence (DNA): TGTGCCAGCAGCCAAGTATTCAGACTAGCGGGAGCATACGAGCAGTACTTC. It codes for CASSQVFRLAGAYEQYF.

This rearrangement joins TRBV4-3 to TRBJ2-5; D is ambiguous. The CDR3 is 13 residues long. The germline CDR1 and CDR2 sequences are LGHNA and YSLEER. V shed 4 bases and J shed 7 bases, with 13 bases lying between them. CDR3 nucleotide sequence: TGCGCCAGCAGCCTAGACTTGGTCGGGACCCAGTACTTC. This gives the protein CASSLDLVGTQYF.

V gene TRBV14 combines with J gene TRBJ2-1; D possibly corresponds to TRBD2 (5 bases). The CDR3 consists of 12 residues. With 1 base removed from V and 12 bases from J, the gap between germline ends came to 10 bases. Germline assignment: CDR1 SGHDN and CDR2 FVKESK. CDR3 bases: TGTGCCAGCAGCCAAGTTGGGAGTTGGCAGTTCTTC. Its translation is CASSQVGSWQFF.

The chain employs TRBV7-2 and TRBJ2-7; the D gene is possibly TRBD1 (5 bases). The CDR3 is 14 amino acids. Germline-derived CDR1 and CDR2 are SGHTA and FQGNSA. Trimming shortened V by 4 bases and J by 5 bases, and 15 bases separated the two germline ends. The CDR3 DNA reads as TGTGCCAGCAGCTCCGTTCAAGGGGTCCACGAGCAGTACTTC. Amino acids: CASSSVQGVHEQYF.

The V call is TRBV10-2, the J call TRBJ2-7, with TRBD1 as a possible D gene (6 bases). The V end was cut by 6 bases, the J end by 4 bases, with 16 bases between. The germline gives CDR1 WSHSY, CDR2 SAAADI. This CDR3 contains 14 residues. Written as DNA, the CDR3 is TGCGCCAGCAGCCGGGACACCTCATTTTACGAGCAGTACTTC. Translating it yields CASSRDTSFYEQYF.

The chain couples TRBV18 to TRBJ2-2; D ambiguous. V lost 1 base, J lost 4 bases, and 4 bases lay in between. CDR3 size: 13 residues. In germline, CDR1 is KGHSH, CDR2 LQKENI. CDR3 amino acids: CASSPQSTGELFF. The CDR3 coding sequence is TGTGCCAGCTCACCACAGAGCACCGGGGAGCTGTTTTTT.

The chain employs TRBV6-5 and TRBJ2-1; D might be TRBD1 (5 bases). This CDR3 has 13 residues. CDR1 MNHEY and CDR2 SVGAGI come from the germline V gene. Deletions cut 7 bases from V and 4 bases from J, with 11 bases between. The CDR3 DNA is TGTGCCAGCATCGACAGTATGTACAATGAGCAGTTCTTC. It specifies CASIDSMYNEQFF.

This chain connects TRBV6-5 to TRBJ1-4, with D perhaps TRBD1 (5 bases). V shed 6 bases and J shed 8 bases, with 13 bases lying between them. Germline CDR1 and CDR2: MNHEY and SVGAGI. The CDR3 loop spans 13 amino acids. The CDR3 DNA follows: TGTGCCAGCAGAGGACAAGCTAGAGAAAAACTGTTTTTT. It translates to CASRGQAREKLFF.

The genes are TRBV10-3 and TRBJ1-1; D unresolved. Germline lookup yields CDR1 ENHRY and CDR2 SYGVKD. Trimming cost V 3 bases and J 4 bases, with 9 bases left between them. CDR3 length: 13 amino acids. The CDR3 region has the DNA TGTGCCATCAGTGAACAAACTAGCACTGAAGCTTTCTTT. This encodes CAISEQTSTEAFF.

This chain links TRBV7-8 with TRBJ2-1; 9 bases match TRBD2. This CDR3 has 15 residues. Trimming at V came to 1 base and at J to 7 bases, leaving 5 bases not matched to a gene. Germline V gives CDR1 SGHVS, CDR2 FQNEAQ. The CDR3 DNA reads TGTGCCAGCAGCTTAGGACTAGCGGTTGGGAATGAGCAGTTCTTC. Translated, it gives CASSLGLAVGNEQFF.

This clone showed up just a few times. CDR3 nucleotides: TGCGCCAGCAGCCAAGAGAAGGGGCGTACGAACACTGAAGCTTTCTTT. It specifies CASSQEKGRTNTEAFF. The chain couples TRBV4-3 to TRBJ1-1; TRBD1 might be the D (5 bases). Germline V gene data show CDR1 as LGHNA and CDR2 as YSLEER. V lost 0 bases and J lost 1, with 12 bases in between. The length of the CDR3 is 16 residues.

This sequence joins TRBV5-4 and TRBJ2-7; tentatively, D is TRBD2 (6 bases). Germline CDR1 and CDR2: SGHNT and YYREEE (reference sequence). V lost 5 bases and J lost 3, with 12 bases in between. The CDR3 runs to 13 residues. CDR3 loop: CASSTGTDYEQYF. The CDR3, as DNA: TGTGCCAGCAGTACCGGGACTGACTACGAGCAGTACTTC.

The count of this clone is one. The genes are TRBV29-1 and TRBJ2-5, with 11 bases aligning to TRBD2. Looked up from germline, CDR1 is SQVTM and CDR2 is ANQGSEA. V lost 3 bases and J lost 4; bases outside the gene matches: 4. This CDR3 has 14 amino acids. The CDR3 loop is CSVEASGGLETQYF. The CDR3 DNA reads as TGCAGCGTTGAGGCTAGCGGGGGGTTAGAGACCCAGTACTTC.

The genes are TRBV2 and TRBJ2-7, with a possible D match to TRBD2 (7 bases). Trimming stripped 1 base from V and 3 bases from J, with 13 bases between. The CDR3 length is 15 residues. The germline V gene encodes CDR1 SNHLY and CDR2 FYNNEI. In nucleotides, the CDR3 is TGTGCCAGCAGTGAAGGGACTAGGGGGATCTACGAGCAGTACTTC. The encoded protein is CASSEGTRGIYEQYF.

This clone was found a few times. This chain connects TRBV5-6 to TRBJ2-6; 9 nucleotides agree with TRBD1. Germline V gives CDR1 SGHDT, CDR2 YYEEEE. This CDR3 has 17 residues. V dropped 4 bases and J dropped 2; count of bases not matched to a gene: 7. The CDR3 nucleotides read TGTGCCAGCAGCCTGGTGGGACAGGGAACTGGGGCCAACGTCCTGACTTTC. Translation: CASSLVGQGTGANVLTF.